These 10 T cell receptor beta chains were all obtained from the same sample, sequenced in a study of blood T cells in healthy people across ages. Sample-barcoded 5' priming and a J-beta primer mix drove a second PCR of about 7 to 12 cycles. TCRdb used MiXCR to reprocess the 5' RACE reads, holding one entry per CDR3 protein. The table records approximately 850,000 distinct CDR3 sequences, 40% to 50% of them present only once. The sequenced material came from blood. These receptor sequences come from a man aged 60 to 69 in good health.

This clonotype was found many times. The chain links TRBV6-1 to TRBJ1-6, with 9 bases that match TRBD1. Unmatched junction bases numbered 4, after V lost 6 bases and J lost 7 bases. Per germline, CDR1 MNHNS and CDR2 SASEGT. The CDR3 loop spans 14 amino acids. The CDR3 nucleotides read TGTGCCAGCAGAACCGGGACAGGGAATTCACCCCTCCACTTT. It translates to CASRTGTGNSPLHF.

The chain employs TRBV7-2 and TRBJ2-1; 8 bases agree with TRBD1. This CDR3 comprises 12 residues. Germline trimming cut 1 base from V and 10 bases from J; bases unmatched to any gene: 0. CDR1 and CDR2 (germline): SGHTA, FQGNSA. The CDR3 sequence is CASSLGTGEQFF. The DNA of the CDR3 is TGTGCCAGCAGCTTAGGGACAGGGGAGCAGTTCTTC.

The chain joins TRBV6-6 to TRBJ2-7; 9 bases are shared with TRBD1. The CDR3 contains 15 residues. The V gene end was trimmed by 2 bases and the J gene end by 2 bases; junction bases not matched to a gene: 4. The germline V gene encodes CDR1 MNHNY and CDR2 SVGAGI (reference sequence). CDR3 bases: TGTGCCAGCAGTTACGGCGGGACAGGGACCTACGAGCAGTACTTC. Translation: CASSYGGTGTYEQYF.

The chain links TRBV4-1 to TRBJ2-1; possibly TRBD1 for D (6 bases). The CDR3 is made up of 16 amino acids. V was shortened by 1 base and J by 0 bases, with 10 bases between the two germline ends. Germline-derived CDR1 and CDR2 are MGHRA and YSYEKL. CDR3 in DNA: TGCGCCAGCAGCCAAGTGGAGGACAGCTCCTACAATGAGCAGTTCTTC. Translating it yields CASSQVEDSSYNEQFF.

CDR3 region: CASSQMVDTEAFF. The CDR3 DNA reads TGCGCCAGCAGCCAAATGGTCGACACTGAAGCTTTCTTT. This chain links TRBV4-1 with TRBJ1-1; D is unclear. This CDR3 is built from 13 residues. Germline CDR1 reads MGHRA; CDR2 reads YSYEKL. The V gene lost 2 bases and the J gene lost 3 bases, with 7 bases spanning the gap.

The CDR3 coding sequence is TGTGCCAGCAGCCAAGATGTTTTAAGGTTCCCCTACAATGAGCAGTACTTC. It translates to CASSQDVLRFPYNEQYF. The chain is built from TRBV3-1 and TRBJ2-4, with D unresolved. Trimming pared 0 bases from V and 13 bases from J, leaving 25 bases between. The CDR3 contains 17 residues. Germline V CDR1 and CDR2: LGHDT, YNNKEL (reference sequence).

The genes are TRBV5-1 and TRBJ2-5; no reliable D call. Germline loops: CDR1 SGHRS, CDR2 YFSETQ. The CDR3 covers 12 residues. V gave up 3 bases and J gave up 11 bases, with 14 bases separating them. CDR3 in amino acids: CASSSTYNEQYF. CDR3 DNA sequence: TGCGCCAGCAGCTCCACCTACAATGAGCAGTACTTC.

This clonotype turned up a few times. The chain employs TRBV5-6 and TRBJ2-7, with 9 bases aligning to TRBD2. The CDR3 covers 12 residues. Germline assignment: CDR1 SGHDT and CDR2 YYEEEE. V lost 1 base, J lost 11 bases, and 4 bases stayed unmatched. The CDR3 region is CASSLPGLAKYF. The DNA of the CDR3 is TGTGCCAGCAGCTTGCCGGGACTAGCCAAGTACTTC.

The rearrangement links TRBV3-1 to TRBJ2-1; either TRBD1 or TRBD2 may supply D (5 bases each). The end of the DNA fits TRBJ2-7 better, so the J call may be wrong. This CDR3 is 18 amino acids long. Germline V gene lookup returns CDR1 LGHDT and CDR2 YNNKEL (reference sequence). CDR3 bases: TGTGCCAGCAGCCAAGGGGACGTCGCGCAGAGCTCCTACAATGAGCAGTACTTC. Its translation is CASSQGDVAQSSYNEQYF.

This clonotype was detected a few times. The chain carries TRBV12-3 or TRBV12-4 and TRBJ2-3; 8 bases line up with TRBD1. The J segment lost 5 bases and the V segment lost 5 bases, leaving 9 bases of the junction unmatched. This CDR3 spans 15 amino acids. CDR3: CASSHRGVGVDTQYF. CDR3 nucleotide sequence: TGTGCCAGCAGTCACAGGGGGGTCGGGGTAGATACGCAGTATTTT.